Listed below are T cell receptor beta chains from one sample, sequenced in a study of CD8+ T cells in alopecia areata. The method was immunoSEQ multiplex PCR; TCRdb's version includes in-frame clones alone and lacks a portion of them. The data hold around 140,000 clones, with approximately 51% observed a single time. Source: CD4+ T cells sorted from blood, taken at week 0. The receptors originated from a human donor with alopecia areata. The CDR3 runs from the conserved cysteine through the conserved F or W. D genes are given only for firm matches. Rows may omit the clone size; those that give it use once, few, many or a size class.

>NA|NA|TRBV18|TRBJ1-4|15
TGTGCCAGCTCACCACCGGGGCAGGGCGGTGAAAAACTGTTTTTT
CASSPPGQGGEKLFF
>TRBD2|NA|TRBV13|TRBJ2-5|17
TGTGCCAGCAGCCTCAAGGGACTAGCGGGAGGCTTTGAGACCCAGTACTTC
CASSLKGLAGGFETQYF
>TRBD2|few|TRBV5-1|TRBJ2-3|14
TGCGCCAGCAGCTCGACTAGCGGCACAGATACGCAGTATTTT
CASSSTSGTDTQYF
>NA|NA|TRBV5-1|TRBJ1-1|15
TGCGCCAGCAGCTTGGTTGCGGGGAGGGAGAATGAAGCTTTCTTT
CASSLVAGRENEAFF
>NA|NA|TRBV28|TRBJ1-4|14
TGTGCCAGCAGTACCTCGGGGGAGGATGAAAAACTGTTTTTT
CASSTSGEDEKLFF
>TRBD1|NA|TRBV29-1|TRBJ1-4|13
TGCAGCGTTGATGACAGGGGCGGTGAAAAACTGTTTTTT
CSVDDRGGEKLFF
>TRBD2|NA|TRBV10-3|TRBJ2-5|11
TGTGCCATCGCGGGGGAAGAGACCCAGTACTTC
CAIAGEETQYF
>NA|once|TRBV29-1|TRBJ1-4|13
TGCAGCGTTCTAGACCGGACAAATGAAAAACTGTTTTTT
CSVLDRTNEKLFF
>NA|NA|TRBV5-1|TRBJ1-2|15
TGCGCCAGCAGCTTGGTGGGGGGAATCGACTATGGCTACACCTTC
CASSLVGGIDYGYTF
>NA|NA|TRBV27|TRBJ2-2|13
TGTGCCAGCAGTTTAGTTAACACCGGGGAGCTGTTTTTT
CASSLVNTGELFF
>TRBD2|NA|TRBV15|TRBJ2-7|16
TGTGCCACCAGCAGAGCTCGTGGACTAGGGACCTACGAGCAGTACTTC
CATSRARGLGTYEQYF
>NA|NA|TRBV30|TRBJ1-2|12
TGTGCCTGGAGCAGGCCTTTGGAGGGCTACACCTTC
CAWSRPLEGYTF
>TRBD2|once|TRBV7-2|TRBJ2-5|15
TGTGCCAGCAGCTTAGGGGGCGGGAGTAGCGAGACCCAGTACTTC
CASSLGGGSSETQYF
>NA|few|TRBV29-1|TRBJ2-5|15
TGCAGCGTTGAAGTTTGGGCTACCCAAAAAGAGACCCAGTACTTC
CSVEVWATQKETQYF
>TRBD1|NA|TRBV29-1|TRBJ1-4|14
TGCAGCGTTGCGGACAGGGGTCCTAATGAAAAACTGTTTTTT
CSVADRGPNEKLFF
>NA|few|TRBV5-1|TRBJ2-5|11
TGCGCCAGCAGCTTAGCAGAGACCCAGTACTTC
CASSLAETQYF
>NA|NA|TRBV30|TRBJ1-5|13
TGTGCCTGGAGCCCAGACAGCAATCAGCCCCAGCATTTT
CAWSPDSNQPQHF
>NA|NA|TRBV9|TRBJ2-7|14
TGTGCCAGCAGCACGACAGGATCCTCCTACGAGCAGTACTTC
CASSTTGSSYEQYF
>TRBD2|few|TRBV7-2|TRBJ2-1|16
TGTGCCAGCAGCTTAAGGACTAGCGGATGGAACAATGAGCAGTTCTTC
CASSLRTSGWNNEQFF
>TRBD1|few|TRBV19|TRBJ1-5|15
TGTGCCACTAGGAGGGACAGGGGGCTTGGGCAGCCCCAGCATTTT
CATRRDRGLGQPQHF
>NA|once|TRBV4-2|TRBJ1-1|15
TGTGCCAGCAGCCAAGGGAATCGAGGGGACACTGAAGCTTTCTTT
CASSQGNRGDTEAFF
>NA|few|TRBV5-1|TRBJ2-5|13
TGCGCCAGCAGCCCGGGGACCAGGGAGACCCAGTACTTC
CASSPGTRETQYF
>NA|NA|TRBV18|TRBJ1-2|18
TGTGCCAGCTCACCACTTTCTTCAGGCGCGAATTCCTACTATGGCTACACCTTC
CASSPLSSGANSYYGYTF
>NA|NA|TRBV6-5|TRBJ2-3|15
TGTGCCAGCAGTTACTCGTACAGTAGCACAGATACGCAGTATTTT
CASSYSYSSTDTQYF
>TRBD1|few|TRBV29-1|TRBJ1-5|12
TGCAGCGTGGGGACAGAAAATCAGCCCCAGCATTTT
CSVGTENQPQHF
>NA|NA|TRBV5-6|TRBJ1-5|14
TGTGCCAGCAGCCGGGACGCAGGCAATCAGCCCCAGCATTTT
CASSRDAGNQPQHF
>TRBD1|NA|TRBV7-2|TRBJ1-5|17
TGTGCCAGCAGCTTGGGAAGGGTGGGGACAGGGCATCAGCCCCAGCATTTT
CASSLGRVGTGHQPQHF
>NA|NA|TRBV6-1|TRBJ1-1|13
TGTGCCAGCAGTGAAGGGGGACCTACTGAAGCTTTCTTT
CASSEGGPTEAFF
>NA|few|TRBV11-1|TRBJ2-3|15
TGTGCCAGCAGCCCCATATGGGAGGGCACAGATACGCAGTATTTT
CASSPIWEGTDTQYF
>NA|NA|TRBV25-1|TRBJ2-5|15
TGTGCCAGCAGTGAACCAGTTCTTGGTCAAGAGACCCAGTACTTC
CASSEPVLGQETQYF
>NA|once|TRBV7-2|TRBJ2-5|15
TGTGCCAGCAGCTTAAGGCGGGGCGACGAAGAGACCCAGTACTTC
CASSLRRGDEETQYF